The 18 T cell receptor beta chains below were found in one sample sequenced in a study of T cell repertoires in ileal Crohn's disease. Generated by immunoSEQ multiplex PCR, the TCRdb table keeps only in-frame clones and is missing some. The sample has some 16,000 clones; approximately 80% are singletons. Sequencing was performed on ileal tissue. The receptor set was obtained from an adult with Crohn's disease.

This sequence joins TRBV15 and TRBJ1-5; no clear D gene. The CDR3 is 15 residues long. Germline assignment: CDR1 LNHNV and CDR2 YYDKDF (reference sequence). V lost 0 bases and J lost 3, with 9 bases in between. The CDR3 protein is CATSREGSFNQPQHF. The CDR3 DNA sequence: TGTGCCACCAGCAGAGAGGGCAGTTTCAATCAGCCCCAGCATTTT.

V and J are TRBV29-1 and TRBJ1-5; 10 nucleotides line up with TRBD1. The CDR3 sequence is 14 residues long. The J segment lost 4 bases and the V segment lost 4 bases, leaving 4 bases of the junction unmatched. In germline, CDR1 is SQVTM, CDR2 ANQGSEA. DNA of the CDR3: TGCAGCGTTGCCCCGGGACAGGGGAATCAGCCCCAGCATTTT. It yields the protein CSVAPGQGNQPQHF.

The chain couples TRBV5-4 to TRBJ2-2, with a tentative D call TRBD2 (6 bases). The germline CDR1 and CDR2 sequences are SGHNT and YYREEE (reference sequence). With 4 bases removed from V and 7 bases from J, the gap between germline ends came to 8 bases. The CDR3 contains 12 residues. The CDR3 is CASSGGSGELFF. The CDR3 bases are TGTGCCAGCAGCGGAGGGAGCGGGGAGCTGTTTTTT.

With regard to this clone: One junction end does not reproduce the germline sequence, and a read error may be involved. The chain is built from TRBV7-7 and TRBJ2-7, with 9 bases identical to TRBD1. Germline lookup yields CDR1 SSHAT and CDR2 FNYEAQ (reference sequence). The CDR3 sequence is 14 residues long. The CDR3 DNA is TGTGCTAGCAGCTTACGGACAGGGGATAGCGAGCAGTACTTC. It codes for CASSLRTGDSEQYF.

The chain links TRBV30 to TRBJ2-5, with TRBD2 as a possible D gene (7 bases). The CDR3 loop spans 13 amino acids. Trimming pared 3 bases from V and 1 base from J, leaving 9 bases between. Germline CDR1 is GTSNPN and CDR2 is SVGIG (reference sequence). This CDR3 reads CAWSGGLQETQYF. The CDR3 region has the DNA TGTGCCTGGAGCGGGGGGCTCCAAGAGACCCAGTACTTC. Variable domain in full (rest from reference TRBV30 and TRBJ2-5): SQTIHQWPATLVQPVGSPLSLECTVEGTSNPNLYWYRQAAGRGLQLLFYSVGIGQISSEVPQNLSASRPQDRQFILSSKKLLLSDSGFYLCAWSGGLQETQYFGPGTRLLVL.

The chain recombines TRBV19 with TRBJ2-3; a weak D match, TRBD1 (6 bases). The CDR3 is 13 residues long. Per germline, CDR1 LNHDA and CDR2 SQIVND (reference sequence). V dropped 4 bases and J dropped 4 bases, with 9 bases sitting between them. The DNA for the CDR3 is TGTGCCAGTAGTAACGGACAGTCAGATACGCAGTATTTT. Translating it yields CASSNGQSDTQYF.

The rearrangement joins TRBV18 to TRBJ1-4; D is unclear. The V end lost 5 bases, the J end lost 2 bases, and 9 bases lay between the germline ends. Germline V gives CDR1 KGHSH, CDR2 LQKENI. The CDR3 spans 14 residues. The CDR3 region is CASSLGDTNEKLFF. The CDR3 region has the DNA TGTGCCAGCTCATTGGGCGATACTAATGAAAAACTGTTTTTT.

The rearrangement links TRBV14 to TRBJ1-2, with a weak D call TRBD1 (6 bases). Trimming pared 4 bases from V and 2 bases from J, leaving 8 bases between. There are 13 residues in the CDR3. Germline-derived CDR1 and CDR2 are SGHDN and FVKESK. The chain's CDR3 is CASSPRGNYGYTF. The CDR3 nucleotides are TGTGCCAGCAGCCCCAGGGGCAACTATGGCTACACCTTC.

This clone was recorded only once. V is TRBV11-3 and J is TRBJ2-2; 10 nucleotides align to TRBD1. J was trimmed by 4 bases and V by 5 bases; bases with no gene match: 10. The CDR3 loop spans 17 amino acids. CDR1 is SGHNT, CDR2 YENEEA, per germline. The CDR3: CASSLRTGGIITGELFF. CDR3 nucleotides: TGTGCCAGCAGCCTCCGGACAGGGGGGATTATCACCGGGGAGCTGTTTTTT.

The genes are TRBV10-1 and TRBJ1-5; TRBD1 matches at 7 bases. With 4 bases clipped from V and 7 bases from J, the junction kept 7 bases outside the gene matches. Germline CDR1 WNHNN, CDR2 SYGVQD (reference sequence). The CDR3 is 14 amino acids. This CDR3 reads CASSATGVEQPQHF. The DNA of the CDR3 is TGCGCCAGCAGTGCTACAGGGGTCGAACAGCCCCAGCATTTT.

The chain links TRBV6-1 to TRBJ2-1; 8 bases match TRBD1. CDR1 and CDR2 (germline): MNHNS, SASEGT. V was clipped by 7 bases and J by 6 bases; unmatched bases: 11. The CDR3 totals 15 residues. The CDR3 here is CASTLGQGLANEQFF. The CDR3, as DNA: TGTGCCAGCACTTTAGGACAGGGTCTAGCCAATGAGCAGTTCTTC.

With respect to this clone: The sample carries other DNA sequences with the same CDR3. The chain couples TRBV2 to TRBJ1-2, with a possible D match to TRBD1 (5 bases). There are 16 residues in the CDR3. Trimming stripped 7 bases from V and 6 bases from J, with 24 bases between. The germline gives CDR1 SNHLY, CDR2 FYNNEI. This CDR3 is CASKERGLRRGHGYTF. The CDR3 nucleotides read TGTGCCAGCAAAGAGCGGGGTCTGAGGAGGGGCCATGGCTACACCTTC.

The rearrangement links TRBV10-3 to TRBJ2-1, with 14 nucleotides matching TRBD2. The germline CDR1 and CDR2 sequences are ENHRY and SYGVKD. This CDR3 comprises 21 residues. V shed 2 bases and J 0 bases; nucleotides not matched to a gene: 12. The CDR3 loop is CAISENLGLAGGLSSYNEQFF. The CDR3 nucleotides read TGTGCCATCAGTGAGAACCTTGGACTAGCGGGAGGTTTGAGCTCCTACAATGAGCAGTTCTTC.

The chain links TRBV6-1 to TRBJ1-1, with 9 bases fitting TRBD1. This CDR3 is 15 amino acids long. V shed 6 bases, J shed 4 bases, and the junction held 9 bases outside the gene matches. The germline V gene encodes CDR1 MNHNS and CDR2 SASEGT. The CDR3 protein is CASRGQGMGTTEAFF. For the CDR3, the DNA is TGTGCCAGCAGGGGACAGGGAATGGGAACCACTGAAGCTTTCTTT.

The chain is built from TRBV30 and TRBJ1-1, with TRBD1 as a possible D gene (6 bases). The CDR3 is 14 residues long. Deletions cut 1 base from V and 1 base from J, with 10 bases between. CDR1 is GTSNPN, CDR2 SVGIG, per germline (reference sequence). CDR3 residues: CAWSDDRRNTEAFF. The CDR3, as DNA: TGTGCCTGGAGTGATGACAGGAGGAACACTGAAGCTTTCTTT. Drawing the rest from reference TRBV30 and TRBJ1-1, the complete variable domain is SQTIHQWPATLVQPVGSPLSLECTVEGTSNPNLYWYRQAAGRGLQLLFYSVGIGQISSEVPQNLSASRPQDRQFILSSKKLLLSDSGFYLCAWSDDRRNTEAFFGQGTRLTVV.

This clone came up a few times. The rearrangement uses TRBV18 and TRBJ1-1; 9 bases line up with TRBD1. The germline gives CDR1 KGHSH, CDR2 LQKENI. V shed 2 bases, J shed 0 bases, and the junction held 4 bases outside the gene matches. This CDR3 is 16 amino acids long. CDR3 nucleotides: TGTGCCAGCTCACCAGGGACAGGGATCATGAACACTGAAGCTTTCTTT. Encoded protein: CASSPGTGIMNTEAFF.

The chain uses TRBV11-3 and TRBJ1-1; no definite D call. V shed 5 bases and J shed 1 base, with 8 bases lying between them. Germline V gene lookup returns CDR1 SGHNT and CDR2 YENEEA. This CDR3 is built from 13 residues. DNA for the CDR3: TGTGCCAGCAGCGTCTCTCGGAACACTGAAGCTTTCTTT. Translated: CASSVSRNTEAFF.

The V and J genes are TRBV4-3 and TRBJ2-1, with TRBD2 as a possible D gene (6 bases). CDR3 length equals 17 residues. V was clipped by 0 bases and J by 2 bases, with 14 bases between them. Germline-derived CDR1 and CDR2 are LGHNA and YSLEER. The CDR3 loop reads CASSQESSGVAYNEQFF. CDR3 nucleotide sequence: TGCGCCAGCAGCCAAGAATCCTCGGGAGTAGCCTACAATGAGCAGTTCTTC.